These 25 T cell receptor beta chains came from one sample sequenced in a study of memory CD4+ T cells and cytomegalovirus serostatus. Single viable CD3+CD4+CD8-CD45RO+ cells were sorted as the memory CD4+ T cells. Assay: immunoSEQ multiplex PCR; the TCRdb copy retains only in-frame clones and omits some. The sample contains roughly 50,000 clones, around three quarters of which appear only once. The source material was memory CD4+ T cells from blood. These receptors all come from an adult in good health and CMV-seronegative.

The J gene is TRBJ1-2, the V gene TRBV28; tentative D call: TRBD1 (5 bases). Trimming cost V 6 bases and J 5 bases, with 13 bases left between them. Per germline, CDR1 MDHEN and CDR2 SYDVKM. CDR3 size: 13 residues. For the CDR3, the DNA is TGTGCCAGCAGGGCGGGGGGAGCTTATGGCTACACCTTC. Amino acids: CASRAGGAYGYTF.

The chain joins TRBV9 to TRBJ2-3; 9 bases line up with TRBD1. Trimming took 3 bases from V and 4 from J; bases not matched to a gene: 9. The CDR3 covers 16 residues. The germline CDR1 and CDR2 sequences are SGDLS and YYNGEE. The CDR3 sequence is CASSGGQGPVADTQYF. Written as DNA, the CDR3 is TGTGCCAGCAGCGGGGGACAGGGACCCGTCGCAGATACGCAGTATTTT.

The chain joins TRBV27 to TRBJ1-2; D uncertain. CDR1 and CDR2 (germline): MNHEY, SMNVEV (reference sequence). The germline V and J ends were trimmed by 6 bases and 2 bases, with 13 bases remaining between them. The CDR3 totals 14 residues. The CDR3 protein is CASRTSDGNYGYTF. The CDR3 DNA reads TGTGCCAGCAGGACAAGCGACGGCAACTATGGCTACACCTTC.

The chain recombines TRBV6-5 with TRBJ1-4; unclear D gene. CDR1 is MNHEY and CDR2 is SVGAGI in the germline V gene. V shed 4 bases and J shed 0 bases, with 6 bases lying between them. This CDR3 is built from 14 residues. CDR3 in amino acids: CASSWTATNEKLFF. Here the CDR3 DNA reads TGTGCCAGCAGTTGGACCGCAACTAATGAAAAACTGTTTTTT.

The chain is built from TRBV25-1 and TRBJ2-2, with 8 positions matching TRBD1. V was pared by 4 bases and J by 6 bases, with 4 bases of the junction left unmatched. This CDR3 has 14 amino acids. Germline V gene lookup returns CDR1 MGHDK and CDR2 SYGVNS. The CDR3 sequence is CASSVQQGAGELFF. The CDR3 DNA follows: TGTGCCAGCAGTGTTCAACAGGGGGCCGGGGAGCTGTTTTTT.

The J gene is TRBJ2-7, the V gene TRBV2; TRBD1 agrees at 9 bases. CDR3 length: 14 residues. Looked up from germline, CDR1 is SNHLY and CDR2 is FYNNEI. The V and J ends lost 6 bases and 4 bases, in that order; junction bases with no gene match: 7. The CDR3 DNA sequence: TGTGCCAGCAGAGTTGGGACAGGGAAGTACGAGCAGTACTTC. Its protein is CASRVGTGKYEQYF.

The rearrangement uses TRBV5-6 and TRBJ1-1, with D perhaps TRBD1 (5 bases). V was shortened by 2 bases and J by 1 base, with 9 bases between the two germline ends. Germline values: CDR1 SGHDT, CDR2 YYEEEE. The CDR3 is 14 amino acids. This CDR3 reads CASSFTGRNTEAFF. CDR3 nucleotide sequence: TGTGCCAGCAGCTTTACAGGTCGGAACACTGAAGCTTTCTTT.

The chain carries TRBV6-1 and TRBJ1-5; tentative D call: TRBD1 (5 bases). This CDR3 has 14 residues. V dropped 2 bases and J dropped 7 bases, with 12 bases sitting between them. CDR1 is MNHNS, CDR2 SASEGT, per germline. CDR3 residues: CASSELGTNQPQHF. In DNA, the CDR3 is TGTGCCAGCAGTGAACTCGGGACTAACCAGCCCCAGCATTTT.

The chain uses TRBV5-1 and TRBJ1-6; 7 nucleotides line up with TRBD1. Trimming removed 2 bases from V and 8 bases from J; junction bases left unmatched: 7. In germline, CDR1 is SGHRS, CDR2 YFSETQ. This CDR3 spans 15 amino acids. CDR3 nucleotides: TGCGCCAGCAGCTTAACAGGGGCGGGAGATTCACCCCTCCACTTT. Its translation: CASSLTGAGDSPLHF.

The rearrangement uses TRBV27 and TRBJ1-1, with TRBD1 as a possible D gene (5 bases). Germline loops: CDR1 MNHEY, CDR2 SMNVEV (reference sequence). This CDR3 contains 18 residues. Trimming took 0 bases from V and 0 from J, leaving 17 bases between them. CDR3 loop: CASSLSSMGQPMNTEAFF. DNA for the CDR3: TGTGCCAGCAGTTTATCGAGCATGGGGCAGCCAATGAACACTGAAGCTTTCTTT.

The chain combines TRBV4-3 with TRBJ2-2; 9 bases agree with TRBD2. From germline, CDR1 is LGHNA and CDR2 YSLEER. The CDR3 runs 16 residues. The V and J ends lost 8 bases and 6 bases, in that order; junction bases with no gene match: 13. The CDR3 nucleotides are TGCGCCAGCGGTAAGGGAGGTAGCGGGGGATCCGGGGAGCTGTTTTTT. Amino acids: CASGKGGSGGSGELFF.

The chain is built from TRBV19 and TRBJ1-3; a weak D match, TRBD1 (6 bases). This CDR3 region has 15 residues. CDR1 is LNHDA, CDR2 SQIVND, per germline (reference sequence). Trimming removed 5 bases at V and 4 bases at J, with 15 bases between. CDR3: CASSSGGAGGNTIYF. CDR3 bases: TGTGCCAGTAGTTCCGGGGGCGCAGGCGGAAACACCATATATTTT.

Turning to this clone: Other nucleotide sequences in the sample specify the same CDR3. The V gene is TRBV7-9, the J gene TRBJ2-3; D not resolved. V was shortened by 5 bases and J by 5 bases, with 5 bases between the two germline ends. Looked up from germline, CDR1 is SEHNR and CDR2 is FQNEAQ (reference sequence). The CDR3 consists of 11 residues. DNA of the CDR3: TGTGCCAGCAGCCGACTAGATACGCAGTATTTT. Translating gives CASSRLDTQYF.

This clone was found once. The rearrangement uses TRBV7-9 and TRBJ2-7; D tentatively fits TRBD1 or TRBD2 (5 bases each). The length of the CDR3 is 13 residues. In germline, CDR1 is SEHNR, CDR2 FQNEAQ (reference sequence). The V gene lost 3 bases and the J gene lost 6 bases, with 12 bases spanning the gap. The CDR3 spells CASSLMGVGEQYF. The CDR3 DNA is TGTGCCAGCAGCTTGATGGGGGTCGGCGAGCAGTACTTC. Full variable domain (outside the CDR3, taken from reference TRBV7-9 and TRBJ2-7): DTGVSQNPRHKITKRGQNVTFRCDPISEHNRLYWYRQTLGQGPEFLTYFQNEAQLEKSRLLSDRFSAERPKGSFSTLEIQRTEQGDSAMYLCASSLMGVGEQYFGPGTRLTVT.

The rearrangement uses TRBV6-6 and TRBJ1-3, with D uncertain. V lost 0 bases to trimming and J lost 0 bases, with 6 bases between them. Looked up from germline, CDR1 is MNHNY and CDR2 is SVGAGI (reference sequence). This CDR3 region has 15 residues. The CDR3 DNA follows: TGTGCCAGCAGTTACTCGGAGGGCTCTGGAAACACCATATATTTT. This translates into CASSYSEGSGNTIYF.

This clone was seen a few times. This rearrangement joins TRBV7-9 to TRBJ2-6; D possibly corresponds to TRBD2 (6 bases). Germline CDR1 reads SEHNR; CDR2 reads FQNEAQ (reference sequence). V lost 4 bases and J 0 bases, leaving 16 bases between the germline ends. The CDR3 extends over 18 amino acids. The CDR3 sequence is CASSWERSGNSGANVLTF. The CDR3 DNA is TGTGCCAGCAGCTGGGAACGTAGCGGTAACTCTGGGGCCAACGTCCTGACTTTC. The whole variable domain, filled in from reference TRBV7-9 and TRBJ2-6, reads DTGVSQNPRHKITKRGQNVTFRCDPISEHNRLYWYRQTLGQGPEFLTYFQNEAQLEKSRLLSDRFSAERPKGSFSTLEIQRTEQGDSAMYLCASSWERSGNSGANVLTFGAGSRLTVL.

DNA for the CDR3: TGTGCCAGCATCACTGTGGGGGCAGCAGAGACCCAGTACTTC. This codes for CASITVGAAETQYF. The chain joins TRBV5-6 to TRBJ2-5; a possible D gene is TRBD1 (6 bases). CDR1 is SGHDT, CDR2 YYEEEE, per germline. With 6 bases removed from V and 4 bases from J, the gap between germline ends came to 16 bases. The CDR3 sequence is 14 residues long.

The rearrangement links TRBV5-1 to TRBJ2-2; D is unclear. The V end was cut by 1 base, the J end by 5 bases, with 9 bases between. The CDR3 runs 14 residues. The germline V gene encodes CDR1 SGHRS and CDR2 YFSETQ. Here the CDR3 reads CASSLLPVTGELFF. Here the CDR3 DNA reads TGCGCCAGCAGCTTGCTCCCGGTTACCGGGGAGCTGTTTTTT.

Regarding this clone: In the same sample, other DNA sequences code for this CDR3. V and J are TRBV9 and TRBJ2-1; the D is unclear. Trimming stripped 2 bases from V and 0 bases from J, with 6 bases between. The length of the CDR3 is 14 residues. Per germline, CDR1 SGDLS and CDR2 YYNGEE. The CDR3, as DNA: TGTGCCAGCAGCGTCATGGGCTCCTACAATGAGCAGTTCTTC. Its translation: CASSVMGSYNEQFF.

V is TRBV10-2 and J is TRBJ2-7, with 11 bases aligning to TRBD2. With 3 bases clipped from V and 4 bases from J, the junction kept 5 bases outside the gene matches. The CDR3 loop spans 15 amino acids. CDR1 and CDR2 (germline): WSHSY, SAAADI. The CDR3 loop is CASSELAGAIYEQYF. The CDR3 DNA is TGCGCCAGCAGTGAACTAGCGGGAGCAATTTACGAGCAGTACTTC.

The rearrangement links TRBV28 to TRBJ2-7; 7 bases fit TRBD2. The germline V gene encodes CDR1 MDHEN and CDR2 SYDVKM. Trimming took 5 bases from V and 6 from J; bases not matched to a gene: 16. The CDR3 totals 16 residues. CDR3 coding DNA: TGTGCCAGCAGTCTCCGAGTTTGGGGGGAGGGCCGCGAGCAGTACTTC. Translated, it gives CASSLRVWGEGREQYF.

V is TRBV6-5 and J is TRBJ1-2; 7 bases are shared with TRBD1. Unmatched junction bases numbered 14, after V lost 6 bases and J lost 7 bases. The CDR3 contains 15 residues. From germline, CDR1 is MNHEY and CDR2 SVGAGI. The CDR3 protein is CASSPGFLTGSGYTF. As DNA, the CDR3 is TGTGCCAGCAGCCCGGGGTTCCTGACAGGGAGTGGCTACACCTTC.

This clone occurred once. The chain joins TRBV14 to TRBJ2-7, with no clear D. CDR1 SGHDN and CDR2 FVKESK come from the germline V gene. Trimming stripped 4 bases from V and 4 bases from J, with 8 bases between. The CDR3 is 12 amino acids. DNA of the CDR3: TGTGCCAGCAGCCTGACACGATACGAGCAGTACTTC. It specifies CASSLTRYEQYF.

This clone showed up just a few times. The rearrangement joins TRBV2 to TRBJ2-7; 8 positions agree with TRBD1. In germline, CDR1 is SNHLY, CDR2 FYNNEI. Unmatched junction bases numbered 0, after V lost 4 bases and J lost 4 bases. This CDR3 is built from 12 residues. CDR3 sequence: CASSGQGYEQYF. As DNA, the CDR3 is TGTGCCAGCAGTGGACAGGGGTACGAGCAGTACTTC.

The chain has TRBV5-1 and TRBJ2-2, with 11 bases fitting TRBD1. V was pared by 4 bases and J by 2 bases, with 4 bases of the junction left unmatched. Germline V gene lookup returns CDR1 SGHRS and CDR2 YFSETQ. This CDR3 spans 16 amino acids. The CDR3 loop is CASSPGTGGNTGELFF. CDR3 in DNA: TGCGCCAGCAGCCCTGGGACAGGGGGTAACACCGGGGAGCTGTTTTTT.